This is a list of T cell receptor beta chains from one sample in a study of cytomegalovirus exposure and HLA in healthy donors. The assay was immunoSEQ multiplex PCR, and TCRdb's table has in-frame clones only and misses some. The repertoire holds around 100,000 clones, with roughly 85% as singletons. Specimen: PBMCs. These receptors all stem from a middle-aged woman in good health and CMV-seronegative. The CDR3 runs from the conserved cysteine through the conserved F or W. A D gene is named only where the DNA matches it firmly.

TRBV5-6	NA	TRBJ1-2	CASSPAGRAANYGYTF
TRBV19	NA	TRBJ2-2	CASSRHQGLGTGELFF
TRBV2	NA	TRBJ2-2	CASSEVRQTTGELFF
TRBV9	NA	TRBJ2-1	CASSVGAGTIYNEQFF
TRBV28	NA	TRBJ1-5	CASSFSGFGNQPQHF
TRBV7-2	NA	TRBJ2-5	CASSPAWAGQETQYF
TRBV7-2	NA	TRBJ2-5	CASSLGGPGKTQYF
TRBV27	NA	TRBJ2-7	CASSFLSGYEQYF
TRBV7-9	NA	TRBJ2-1	CASSLPAGEQFF
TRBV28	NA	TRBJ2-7	CASQTFTQGTEQYF
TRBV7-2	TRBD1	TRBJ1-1	CASSLVTGGGRTEAFF
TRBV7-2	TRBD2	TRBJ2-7	CASSLALLAGGEQYF
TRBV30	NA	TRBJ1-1	CACHRVSHTEAFF
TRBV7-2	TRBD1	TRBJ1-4	CASSLTGEEKLFF
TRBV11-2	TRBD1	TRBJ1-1	CASSLARDRGFGTEAFF
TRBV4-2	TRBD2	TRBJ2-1	CASSQDWSGLAGFAYNEQFF
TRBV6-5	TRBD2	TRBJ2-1	CASRGGTSGSNEQFF